This entry lists 18 T cell receptor beta chains sequenced from one sample in a study of graft-versus-host responses after intestinal transplantation. The table came from immunoSEQ multiplex PCR; TCRdb's copy has only in-frame clones and leaves some out. Of fewer than 150,000 clones in the sample, 85% to 95% were seen once. No antigen has been assigned to these receptors. The material was unstimulated CD4+ T cells sorted from spleen or lymph node cells, obtained before intestinal transplant. These receptors were collected from a human donor who received an intestinal transplant.

This clone appeared a few times. V gene TRBV5-5 combines with J gene TRBJ1-2; TRBD1 is a possible D gene (6 bases). Per germline, CDR1 SGHKS and CDR2 YYEKEE (reference sequence). V shed 0 bases and J shed 3 bases, with 9 bases lying between them. The CDR3 has 14 amino acids. The CDR3 DNA is TGTGCCAGCAGCTTGGCCCCAGGGGACTATGGCTACACCTTC. Translated, it gives CASSLAPGDYGYTF.

This clone was recorded once. The J gene is TRBJ1-1, the V gene TRBV6-1; perhaps TRBD1 as D (5 bases). The germline CDR1 and CDR2 sequences are MNHNS and SASEGT. Trimming pared 2 bases from V and 4 bases from J, leaving 8 bases between. This CDR3 spans 13 amino acids. The CDR3 DNA follows: TGTGCCAGCAGTGAAACAGGACTCACTGAAGCTTTCTTT. Translated: CASSETGLTEAFF.

A single count supports this clone. This chain links TRBV23-1 with TRBJ1-1, with D uncertain. TRBV23-1 is an ORF, with its function uncertain. The V end was cut by 0 bases, the J end by 4 bases, with 9 bases between. The CDR3 has 14 amino acids. CDR3 nucleotides: TGCGCCAGCAGTCAATCTGGTCCCCCCACTGAAGCTTTCTTT. It translates to CASSQSGPPTEAFF.

The rearrangement links TRBV7-3 to TRBJ1-5; D is ambiguous. Deletions cut 2 bases from V and 4 bases from J, with 6 bases between. Germline V gene lookup returns CDR1 SGHTA and CDR2 FQGTGA. This CDR3 is built from 13 residues. CDR3 DNA sequence: TGTGCCAGCAGCTTAGCACAGAATCAGCCCCAGCATTTT. Amino acids: CASSLAQNQPQHF.

This clone was seen just once. V and J are TRBV11-3 and TRBJ2-1, with 13 positions matching TRBD2. Per the germline V gene, CDR1 is SGHNT and CDR2 is YENEEA. J gave up 5 bases and V 5 bases, and 6 bases lay outside the gene matches. This CDR3 contains 16 residues. This chain's CDR3 is CASSRELAGGHNEQFF. CDR3 in DNA: TGTGCCAGCAGCCGAGAACTAGCGGGGGGGCACAATGAGCAGTTCTTC.

The V gene is TRBV7-2, the J gene TRBJ1-2; the D gene is possibly TRBD1 (6 bases). CDR3 size: 14 residues. Between the trimmed V and J ends, which lost 5 bases and 1 base, there was a span of 11 bases. Germline V gene lookup returns CDR1 SGHTA and CDR2 FQGNSA. CDR3 amino acids: CASSPRGFNYGYTF. Written as DNA, the CDR3 is TGTGCCAGCAGCCCCAGGGGATTTAACTATGGCTACACCTTC. Drawing the rest from reference TRBV7-2 and TRBJ1-2, the complete variable domain is GAGVSQSPSNKVTEKGKDVELRCDPISGHTALYWYRQSLGQGLEFLIYFQGNSAPDKSGLPSDRFSAERTGGSVSTLTIQRTQQEDSAVYLCASSPRGFNYGYTFGSGTRLTVV.

The rearrangement links TRBV5-1 to TRBJ1-6; TRBD1 is a possible D gene (6 bases). CDR3 size: 14 residues. Trimming removed 2 bases from V and 6 bases from J, with 9 bases in between. CDR1 is SGHRS, CDR2 YFSETQ, per germline. CDR3 in DNA: TGCGCCAGCAGCTTCGCAGGGGTTAATTCACCCCTCCACTTT. As protein: CASSFAGVNSPLHF.

The V and J genes are TRBV6-1 and TRBJ1-3; no definite D call. The V gene lost 8 bases and the J gene lost 4 bases, with 15 bases spanning the gap. CDR1 is MNHNS and CDR2 is SASEGT in the germline V gene. This CDR3 has 14 amino acids. The CDR3 sequence: CASENVAEGNTIYF. The CDR3 DNA reads as TGTGCCAGCGAGAATGTAGCAGAAGGAAACACCATATATTTT.

The chain links TRBV7-9 to TRBJ2-7, with D possibly TRBD1 on 6 matching bases. Germline lookup yields CDR1 SEHNR and CDR2 FQNEAQ (reference sequence). CDR3 size: 15 residues. Trimming shortened V by 5 bases and J by 4 bases, and 18 bases separated the two germline ends. CDR3 bases: TGTGCCAGCAGCCCCAGGGGCGGTGGGTTGTACGAGCAGTACTTC. Translating gives CASSPRGGGLYEQYF.

In this sample, this clone turned up once. In DNA form, the CDR3 reads TGTGCCAGCAGTAACGGCTACGAGCAGTACTTC. Protein: CASSNGYEQYF. V and J are TRBV6-6 and TRBJ2-7; the D is unclear. Germline V lookup: CDR1 MNHNY, CDR2 SVGAGI (reference sequence). V was shortened by 5 bases and J by 3 bases, with 5 bases between the two germline ends. This CDR3 is built from 11 residues.

The chain links TRBV5-1 to TRBJ2-3, with D tentatively TRBD1 or TRBD2 (5 bases each). The CDR3 is made up of 16 amino acids. V lost 1 base to trimming and J lost 3 bases, with 15 bases between them. Per the germline V gene, CDR1 is SGHRS and CDR2 is YFSETQ. CDR3 sequence: CASSLYTGTGTDTQYF. The DNA of the CDR3 is TGCGCCAGCAGCTTGTACACAGGTACGGGGACAGATACGCAGTATTTT. The full variable domain, with the rest looked up from reference TRBV5-1 and TRBJ2-3, is KAGVTQTPRYLIKTRGQQVTLSCSPISGHRSVSWYQQTPGQGLQFLFEYFSETQRNKGNFPGRFSGRQFSNSRSEMNVSTLELGDSALYLCASSLYTGTGTDTQYFGPGTRLTVL.

This clone was found a few times. The chain is built from TRBV27 and TRBJ1-3, with D hard to call. V lost 5 bases and J lost 4, with 9 bases in between. CDR1 is MNHEY, CDR2 SMNVEV, per germline (reference sequence). This CDR3 is 13 amino acids long. CDR3 sequence: CASSRAVGNTIYF. The CDR3 DNA reads as TGTGCCAGCAGTAGGGCAGTCGGAAACACCATATATTTT.

The chain carries TRBV10-3 and TRBJ1-3; D may be TRBD1 (6 bases). Trimming shortened V by 8 bases and J by 1 base, and 18 bases separated the two germline ends. Germline V gene data show CDR1 as ENHRY and CDR2 as SYGVKD. CDR3 length: 16 residues. The CDR3 sequence: CAIGAGQWTSGNTIYF. DNA of the CDR3: TGTGCCATCGGGGCTGGACAGTGGACATCTGGAAACACCATATATTTT.

The table lists this clone with a count of one. V gene TRBV10-3 combines with J gene TRBJ2-4, with D possibly matching TRBD1 (8 bases). CDR1 ENHRY and CDR2 SYGVKD come from the germline V gene. V lost 3 bases and J lost 9, with 12 bases in between. The CDR3 loop spans 13 amino acids. The DNA of the CDR3 is TGTGCCATCAGTGAACAGGGGGGGAGCATTCAGTACTTC. Protein: CAISEQGGSIQYF.

The rearrangement uses TRBV2 and TRBJ2-1, with D possibly TRBD2 on 6 matching bases. Germline V gives CDR1 SNHLY, CDR2 FYNNEI. V was shortened by 6 bases and J by 7 bases, with 13 bases between the two germline ends. The CDR3 consists of 13 residues. In DNA form, the CDR3 reads TGTGCCAGCAGGGGGGAGGTATTGAATGAGCAGTTCTTC. This translates into CASRGEVLNEQFF.

J is TRBJ2-1 and V is TRBV14; D is unresolved. Germline V gene sequence: CDR1 SGHDN, CDR2 FVKESK. The CDR3 is made up of 15 amino acids. The ends were cut back, 5 bases at V and 0 bases at J, with 11 bases in the middle. The CDR3 DNA is TGTGCCAGCAGCGTCGGTCCCAGCTCCTACAATGAGCAGTTCTTC. Translated, it gives CASSVGPSSYNEQFF.

This chain connects TRBV5-1 to TRBJ1-4; a weak D match, TRBD1 (5 bases). CDR1 is SGHRS and CDR2 is YFSETQ in the germline V gene. V lost 2 bases, J lost 4 bases, and 12 bases lay in between. The CDR3 sequence is 15 residues long. DNA of the CDR3: TGCGCCAGCAGCTTAACAGGTGCCGATAATGAAAAACTGTTTTTT. Translation: CASSLTGADNEKLFF. Drawing the rest from reference TRBV5-1 and TRBJ1-4, the complete variable domain is KAGVTQTPRYLIKTRGQQVTLSCSPISGHRSVSWYQQTPGQGLQFLFEYFSETQRNKGNFPGRFSGRQFSNSRSEMNVSTLELGDSALYLCASSLTGADNEKLFFGSGTQLSVL.

The V gene is TRBV19, the J gene TRBJ2-5, with 8 bases identical to TRBD1. The end of the DNA fits TRBJ2-7 better, so the J call may be wrong. The CDR3 spans 15 residues. The germline V gene encodes CDR1 LNHDA and CDR2 SQIVND (reference sequence). The DNA for the CDR3 is TGTGCCAGTAGTATCAAACAGGGGGTGGGCTACGAGCAGTACTTC. It is translated as CASSIKQGVGYEQYF.